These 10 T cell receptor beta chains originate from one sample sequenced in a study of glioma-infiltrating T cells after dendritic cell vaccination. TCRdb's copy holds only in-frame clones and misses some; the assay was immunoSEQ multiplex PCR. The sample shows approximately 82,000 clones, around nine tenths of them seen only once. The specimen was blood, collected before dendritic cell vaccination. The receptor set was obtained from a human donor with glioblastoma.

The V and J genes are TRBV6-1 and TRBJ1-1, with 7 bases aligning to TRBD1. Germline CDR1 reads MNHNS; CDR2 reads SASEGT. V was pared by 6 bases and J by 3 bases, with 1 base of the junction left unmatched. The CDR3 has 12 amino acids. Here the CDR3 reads CASRDRYTEAFF. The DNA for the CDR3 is TGTGCCAGCAGGGACAGGTACACTGAAGCTTTCTTT.

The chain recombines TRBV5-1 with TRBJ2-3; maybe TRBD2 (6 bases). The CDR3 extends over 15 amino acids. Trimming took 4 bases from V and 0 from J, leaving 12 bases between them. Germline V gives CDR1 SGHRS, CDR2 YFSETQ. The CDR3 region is CASSIADLSTDTQYF. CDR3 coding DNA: TGCGCCAGCAGCATAGCGGACCTTAGCACAGATACGCAGTATTTT.

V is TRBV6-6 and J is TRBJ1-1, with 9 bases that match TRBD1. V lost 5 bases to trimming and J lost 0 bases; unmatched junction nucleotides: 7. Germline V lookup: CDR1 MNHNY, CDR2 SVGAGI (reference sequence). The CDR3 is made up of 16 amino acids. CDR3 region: CASSPGTGIMNTEAFF. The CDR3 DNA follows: TGTGCCAGCAGTCCCGGGACAGGGATCATGAACACTGAAGCTTTCTTT.

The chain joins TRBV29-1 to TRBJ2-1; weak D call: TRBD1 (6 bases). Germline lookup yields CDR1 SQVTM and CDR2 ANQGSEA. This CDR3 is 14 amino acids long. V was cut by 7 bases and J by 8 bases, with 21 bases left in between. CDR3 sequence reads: CSALPGAASDEQFF. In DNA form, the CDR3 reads TGCAGCGCCCTACCAGGGGCCGCGTCGGATGAGCAGTTCTTC.

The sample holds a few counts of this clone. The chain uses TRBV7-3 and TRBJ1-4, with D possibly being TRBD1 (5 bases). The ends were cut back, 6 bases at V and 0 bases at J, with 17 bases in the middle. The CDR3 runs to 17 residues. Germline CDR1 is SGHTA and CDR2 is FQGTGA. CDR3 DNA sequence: TGTGCCAGCAGGGACACCCCGTGCCCTGCAACTAATGAAAAACTGTTTTTT. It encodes CASRDTPCPATNEKLFF.

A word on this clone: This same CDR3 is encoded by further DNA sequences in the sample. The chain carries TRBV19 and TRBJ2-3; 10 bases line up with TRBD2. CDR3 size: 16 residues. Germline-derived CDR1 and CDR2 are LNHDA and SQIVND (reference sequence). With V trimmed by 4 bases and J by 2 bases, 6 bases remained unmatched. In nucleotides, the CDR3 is TGTGCCAGTAGTAAGGGAGCGGGGGGGTTCACAGATACGCAGTATTTT. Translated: CASSKGAGGFTDTQYF.

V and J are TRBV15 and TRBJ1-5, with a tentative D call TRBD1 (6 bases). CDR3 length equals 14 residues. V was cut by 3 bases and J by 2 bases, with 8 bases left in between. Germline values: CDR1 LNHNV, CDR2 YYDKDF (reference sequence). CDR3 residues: CATSRGAGNQPQHF. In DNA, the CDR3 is TGTGCCACCAGCAGGGGGGCGGGCAATCAGCCCCAGCATTTT.

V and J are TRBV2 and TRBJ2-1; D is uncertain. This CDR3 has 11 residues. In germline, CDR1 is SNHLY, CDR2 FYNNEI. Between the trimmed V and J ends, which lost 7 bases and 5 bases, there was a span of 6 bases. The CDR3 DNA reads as TGTGCCAGCAAACTAAACAATGAGCAGTTCTTC. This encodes CASKLNNEQFF.

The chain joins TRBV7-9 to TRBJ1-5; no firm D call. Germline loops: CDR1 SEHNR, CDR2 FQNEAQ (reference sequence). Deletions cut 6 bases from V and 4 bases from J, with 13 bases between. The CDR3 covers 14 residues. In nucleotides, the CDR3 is TGTGCCAGCAGTTCCGACACTTTTAATCAGCCCCAGCATTTT. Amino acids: CASSSDTFNQPQHF.

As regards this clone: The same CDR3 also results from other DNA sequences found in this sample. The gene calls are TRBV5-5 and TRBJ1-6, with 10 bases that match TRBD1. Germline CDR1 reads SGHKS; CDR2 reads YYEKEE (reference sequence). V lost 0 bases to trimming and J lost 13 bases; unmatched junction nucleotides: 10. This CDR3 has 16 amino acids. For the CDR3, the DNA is TGTGCCAGCAGCTTGGACGGACAGGGGGTAGGTTCCCCCCTCCACTTT. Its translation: CASSLDGQGVGSPLHF.